Listed here are 30 T cell receptor beta chains from one sample, sequenced in a study of blood T cell repertoires in COVID-19 (TCRdb year 2020). Library prep was done by the immunoSEQ multiplex PCR assay. Drawn from immuneACCESS, this table holds only the in-frame rearrangements with V and J called that TCRdb kept. Clones are partly lost; checked studies trace under half to an unresolved V gene and leave the rest unexplained. Here the sample has about 60,000 clones; about 81% occur a single time. The top ten clonotypes cover roughly a sixth of the sample. Specimen: peripheral blood. Every receptor here comes from a man in his sixties or seventies with active COVID-19.

This chain links TRBV7-2 with TRBJ2-1; D is perhaps TRBD1 (5 bases). The CDR3 contains 14 residues. Trimming took 5 bases from V and 7 from J, leaving 15 bases between them. The germline V gene encodes CDR1 SGHTA and CDR2 FQGNSA. DNA for the CDR3: TGTGCCAGCAGCAAGGACACCCTGGGGAATGAGCAGTTCTTC. As protein: CASSKDTLGNEQFF.

The count of this clone is one. This chain connects TRBV6-5 to TRBJ2-5; D is unclear. This CDR3 contains 13 residues. Germline lookup yields CDR1 MNHEY and CDR2 SVGAGI. V was pared by 4 bases and J by 5 bases, with 11 bases between. The CDR3 DNA sequence: TGTGCCAGCAGTTCACCGGATAGCGAGACCCAGTACTTC. Translated: CASSSPDSETQYF.

The chain is built from TRBV7-8 and TRBJ2-2; the D gene is possibly TRBD1 (6 bases). The germline V gene encodes CDR1 SGHVS and CDR2 FQNEAQ. The CDR3 loop spans 15 amino acids. Between the trimmed V and J ends, which lost 7 bases and 0 bases, there was a span of 12 bases. CDR3 in amino acids: CASISGTTNTGELFF. The CDR3 coding sequence is TGTGCCAGCATCTCCGGGACAACGAACACCGGGGAGCTGTTTTTT.

CDR3 bases: TGCGCCAGCAGTTCTACCGACAGCTCCTACGAGCAGTACTTC. It codes for CASSSTDSSYEQYF. The V gene is TRBV5-1, the J gene TRBJ2-7, with D tentatively TRBD1 (5 bases). The CDR3 is 14 amino acids. The V gene's germline CDR1 is SGHRS and CDR2 YFSETQ. V dropped 5 bases and J dropped 0 bases, with 12 bases sitting between them.

This clone was counted a few times. The chain uses TRBV7-6 and TRBJ2-1; a possible D gene is TRBD1 (6 bases). Per germline, CDR1 SGHVS and CDR2 FNYEAQ. The V end was cut by 11 bases, the J end by 13 bases, with 18 bases between. The CDR3 covers 11 residues. The CDR3 here is CAGSRDIVQFF. The CDR3 DNA is TGTGCCGGGAGCCGGGACATCGTACAGTTCTTC.

The V and J genes are TRBV5-8 and TRBJ1-1; possible D gene TRBD1, 5 bases. The CDR3 is 13 residues long. Trimming took off 2 bases at V and 7 bases at J, with 12 bases between the two ends. CDR1 and CDR2 from the germline V gene are SGHTS and YDEGEE. CDR3: CASSLQDLGEAFF. Written as DNA, the CDR3 is TGTGCCAGCAGCTTACAGGATTTGGGTGAAGCTTTCTTT.

The chain has TRBV9 and TRBJ1-2; the D gene is possibly TRBD1 (5 bases). Germline assignment: CDR1 SGDLS and CDR2 YYNGEE. This CDR3 region has 12 residues. V lost 0 bases and J 8 bases, leaving 8 bases between the germline ends. The CDR3 bases are TGTGCCAGCAGCGTAGCCGGGGGAGGCTACACCTTC. Its protein is CASSVAGGGYTF.

Notes on this clone: The sample holds other DNA sequences that translate to the same CDR3. The chain recombines TRBV20-1 with TRBJ2-1; possibly TRBD2 for D (6 bases). The V gene's germline CDR1 is DFQATT and CDR2 SNEGSKA (reference sequence). The CDR3 is 12 amino acids. Trimming shortened V by 3 bases and J by 10 bases, and 13 bases separated the two germline ends. In DNA, the CDR3 is TGCAGTGCTAGTCGAACTAGCTCGGAGCAGTTCTTC. Protein sequence: CSASRTSSEQFF.

This rearrangement joins TRBV6-2 or TRBV6-3 to TRBJ1-4; TRBD1 might be the D (6 bases). Trimming shortened V by 4 bases and J by 0 bases, and 18 bases separated the two germline ends. The germline gives CDR1 MNHEY, CDR2 SVGEGT. The CDR3 is made up of 18 amino acids. CDR3 nucleotides: TGTGCCAGCAGTTTACTCGGTGGCAGGGGATCAACTAATGAAAAACTGTTTTTT. It is translated as CASSLLGGRGSTNEKLFF.

This sequence joins TRBV7-9 and TRBJ1-2; 8 nucleotides agree with TRBD1. V lost 1 base to trimming and J lost 6 bases; unmatched junction nucleotides: 4. CDR3 length: 14 amino acids. Germline lookup yields CDR1 SEHNR and CDR2 FQNEAQ (reference sequence). This CDR3 is CASSLVGQGNGYTF. DNA of the CDR3: TGTGCCAGCAGCTTAGTTGGACAGGGAAATGGCTACACCTTC.

The genes are TRBV29-1 and TRBJ2-5; 10 nucleotides match TRBD1. Trimming took 6 bases from V and 2 from J; bases not matched to a gene: 0. Germline V gives CDR1 SQVTM, CDR2 ANQGSEA. This CDR3 comprises 12 residues. In DNA, the CDR3 is TGCAGCGTGGGACAGGGGCAAGAGACCCAGTACTTC. Translated: CSVGQGQETQYF.

The CDR3 DNA reads as TGTGCCAGCAGCTTGCTGACTAGCCGCGAGCAGTACTTC. Translation: CASSLLTSREQYF. V and J are TRBV5-4 and TRBJ2-7; 7 bases line up with TRBD2. The V segment lost 1 base and the J segment 6 bases; nucleotides outside the gene matches: 4. This CDR3 contains 13 residues. From germline, CDR1 is SGHNT and CDR2 YYREEE (reference sequence).

In nucleotides, the CDR3 is TGTGCCAGCAGCATTCACAGGGATTCCCACGAGCAGTACTTC. It encodes CASSIHRDSHEQYF. J is TRBJ2-7 and V is TRBV7-2, with D possibly TRBD1 on 6 matching bases. Germline loops: CDR1 SGHTA, CDR2 FQGNSA. Trimming removed 5 bases at V and 5 bases at J, with 16 bases between. The CDR3 runs to 14 residues.

The rearrangement uses TRBV11-2 and TRBJ2-7, with D perhaps TRBD2 (5 bases). Trimming removed 4 bases from V and 1 base from J, with 8 bases in between. The CDR3 is made up of 13 amino acids. Per the germline V gene, CDR1 is SGHAT and CDR2 is FQNNGV. This CDR3 reads CASSSGLSYEQYF. The CDR3 nucleotides are TGTGCCAGCAGCTCCGGACTTTCCTACGAGCAGTACTTC.

CDR3 region: CASSRTRTADTQYF. CDR3 sequence (DNA): TGTGCCAGCAGTCGTACCCGGACAGCAGATACGCAGTATTTT. The chain employs TRBV11-2 and TRBJ2-3, with D tentatively TRBD1 (6 bases). Germline loops: CDR1 SGHAT, CDR2 FQNNGV. The CDR3 runs 14 residues. Trimming took 6 bases from V and 4 from J, leaving 14 bases between them.

The J gene is TRBJ1-6, the V gene TRBV3-1 (or the pseudogene TRBV3-2); 8 bases are a match to TRBD1. The CDR3 runs 16 residues. After removal of 4 bases from V and 5 bases from J, the junction contained 7 bases not matched to a gene. Germline V lookup: CDR1 LGHDT, CDR2 YNNKEL (reference sequence). The CDR3 is CASSPGQGGDNSPLHF. The CDR3 bases are TGTGCCAGCAGCCCAGGACAGGGCGGCGATAATTCACCCCTCCACTTT.

This clone was counted between two and nine times. The gene calls are TRBV5-1 and TRBJ1-3; no firm D call. The CDR3 is made up of 14 amino acids. Germline-derived CDR1 and CDR2 are SGHRS and YFSETQ. V gave up 0 bases and J gave up 7 bases, with 11 bases separating them. The DNA of the CDR3 is TGCGCCAGCAGCTTGGCCACGGGTTTGAACACCATATATTTT. It encodes CASSLATGLNTIYF.

The CDR3 nucleotides read TGTGCCAGCAGCTTAGCTTTGGGACAGCTCGGAGGTGAAAAACTGTTTTTT. Protein: CASSLALGQLGGEKLFF. The gene calls are TRBV7-9 and TRBJ1-4, with TRBD1 matching over 7 bases. This CDR3 is 17 amino acids long. In germline, CDR1 is SEHNR, CDR2 FQNEAQ (reference sequence). The ends lost 0 bases at V and 7 bases at J; junction bases unmatched: 11.

This clone occurred once. The chain uses TRBV28 and TRBJ2-1, with 7 bases aligning to TRBD2. Germline lookup yields CDR1 MDHEN and CDR2 SYDVKM. V lost 7 bases and J lost 9; bases outside the gene matches: 6. The CDR3 runs 12 residues. The CDR3 here is CASTQTGGEQFF. The CDR3 region has the DNA TGTGCCAGCACCCAAACGGGGGGTGAGCAGTTCTTC.

V usage is TRBV30 and J usage is TRBJ2-7; the D gene is possibly TRBD1 (6 bases). CDR3 size: 12 residues. From germline, CDR1 is GTSNPN and CDR2 SVGIG (reference sequence). V lost 1 base and J 7 bases, leaving 11 bases between the germline ends. CDR3 region: CAWSDRVGEQYF. The CDR3 nucleotides are TGTGCCTGGAGTGACAGGGTAGGGGAGCAGTACTTC.

This chain joins TRBV19 and TRBJ1-1, with a possible D match to TRBD1 (5 bases). The ends were cut back, 6 bases at V and 7 bases at J, with 15 bases in the middle. Germline V gene data show CDR1 as LNHDA and CDR2 as SQIVND (reference sequence). The CDR3 spans 13 residues. In DNA form, the CDR3 reads TGTGCCAGTAGCTGGGACCGGGAGGGTGAAGCTTTCTTT. Translation: CASSWDREGEAFF.

This clone appeared a single time. The chain employs TRBV27 and TRBJ2-7; TRBD1 matches 9 bases. CDR1 is MNHEY, CDR2 SMNVEV, per germline (reference sequence). The CDR3 sequence is 14 residues long. V shed 5 bases and J 6 bases; nucleotides not matched to a gene: 8. The CDR3 is CASSDVGTGIEQYF. CDR3 nucleotides: TGTGCCAGCAGTGACGTAGGGACAGGGATCGAGCAGTACTTC.

This chain connects TRBV27 to TRBJ2-3; D is ambiguous. The CDR3 length is 16 residues. V was shortened by 10 bases and J by 0 bases, with 20 bases between the two germline ends. The germline gives CDR1 MNHEY, CDR2 SMNVEV (reference sequence). CDR3 sequence reads: CATKVPQRSSTDTQYF. CDR3 DNA: TGTGCCACTAAAGTCCCCCAGCGCTCTAGCACAGATACGCAGTATTTT.

This clone occurred a few times. The V call is TRBV7-2, the J call TRBJ1-1, with D possibly matching TRBD1 (5 bases). Germline V gene data show CDR1 as SGHTA and CDR2 as FQGNSA. V was clipped by 2 bases and J by 5 bases, with 9 bases between them. The CDR3 is 13 residues long. The CDR3 DNA sequence: TGTGCCAGCAGCTTAAGACAGATGACTGAAGCTTTCTTT. It is translated as CASSLRQMTEAFF.

The gene calls are TRBV6-5 and TRBJ2-7; D uncertain. This CDR3 has 12 residues. The V gene's germline CDR1 is MNHEY and CDR2 SVGAGI. Trimming removed 8 bases from V and 2 bases from J, with 10 bases in between. The DNA of the CDR3 is TGTGCCAGCCAAACTGCCCCCTACGAGCAGTACTTC. Its protein product is CASQTAPYEQYF.

The V gene is TRBV15, the J gene TRBJ1-2, with no clear D. The CDR3 runs 14 residues. Looked up from germline, CDR1 is LNHNV and CDR2 is YYDKDF (reference sequence). Deletions cut 5 bases from V and 2 bases from J, with 12 bases between. CDR3 sequence reads: CATSPAGGNYGYTF. CDR3 in DNA: TGTGCCACCAGCCCAGCAGGAGGGAACTATGGCTACACCTTC. The variable domain in full, completed from reference TRBV15 and TRBJ1-2, reads DAMVIQNPRYQVTQFGKPVTLSCSQTLNHNVMYWYQQKSSQAPKLLFHYYDKDFNNEADTPDNFQSRRPNTSFCFLDIRSPGLGDTAMYLCATSPAGGNYGYTFGSGTRLTVV.

V gene TRBV5-8 combines with J gene TRBJ2-1; maybe TRBD1 (6 bases). The CDR3 length is 15 residues. V lost 2 bases, J lost 4 bases, and 13 bases lay in between. Germline V gene sequence: CDR1 SGHTS, CDR2 YDEGEE. CDR3 coding DNA: TGTGCCAGCAGCTTCTCAGGGGCGGGTTACAATGAGCAGTTCTTC. As protein: CASSFSGAGYNEQFF. Full variable domain (outside the CDR3, taken from reference TRBV5-8 and TRBJ2-1): EAGVTQSPTHLIKTRGQQATLRCSPISGHTSVYWYQQALGLGLQFLLWYDEGEERNRGNFPPRFSGRQFPNYSSELNVNALELEDSALYLCASSFSGAGYNEQFFGPGTRLTVL.

The genes are TRBV3-1 (or the pseudogene TRBV3-2) and TRBJ2-1; a weak D match, TRBD2 (5 bases). This CDR3 region has 17 residues. Germline CDR1 and CDR2: LGHDT and YNNKEL (reference sequence). The germline V and J ends were trimmed by 4 bases and 1 base, with 17 bases remaining between them. Here the CDR3 reads CASSLGWSGVSYNEQFF. The DNA for the CDR3 is TGTGCCAGCAGCCTGGGGTGGAGCGGAGTTTCCTACAATGAGCAGTTCTTC.

V gene TRBV5-1 combines with J gene TRBJ2-5, with D hard to call. V lost 2 bases to trimming and J lost 5 bases, with 7 bases between them. CDR3 length: 12 amino acids. Germline loops: CDR1 SGHRS, CDR2 YFSETQ. CDR3: CASSFQSETQYF. The DNA for the CDR3 is TGCGCCAGCAGCTTCCAGTCGGAGACCCAGTACTTC.

The chain carries TRBV5-1 and TRBJ2-2, with 7 bases lining up with TRBD1. CDR1 is SGHRS and CDR2 is YFSETQ in the germline V gene. The J segment lost 6 bases and the V segment lost 0 bases, leaving 14 bases of the junction unmatched. This CDR3 comprises 18 residues. The CDR3 sequence: CASSLVLTGTVKAGELFF. In DNA, the CDR3 is TGCGCCAGCAGCTTGGTCCTCACAGGGACAGTAAAGGCCGGGGAGCTGTTTTTT.